The 11 T cell receptor beta chains below all came from one sample that was sequenced in a study of regulatory T cells in long-lasting Graves disease. Arm-PCR of CDR3 regions and iRepertoire HTBI primers were used to build TCR beta libraries. TCRdb processed the multiplex PCR reads anew with MiXCR; each CDR3 protein has one entry. Of 350,000 to 550,000 distinct CDR3 sequences listed, about 16% are singletons. The time point denotes: newly diagnosed GD, antithyroid drugs for less than 3 months. Construction of the TCR library relied on RNA isolated from PBMCs. The same specimen was also included in a second study, on T cells in Graves' hyperthyroidism and ophthalmopathy.

This specimen consisted of peripheral blood mononuclear cells (PBMCs), obtained at new diagnosis, from a patient treated with antithyroid drugs. The receptors here all came from a woman under 30 with Graves disease.

This clonotype was counted at least ten times. This chain uses TRBV28 with TRBJ2-1; D is ambiguous. Trimming took off 2 bases at V and 6 bases at J, with 11 bases between the two ends. CDR1 MDHEN and CDR2 SYDVKM come from the germline V gene. The CDR3 contains 14 residues. The DNA of the CDR3 is TGTGCCAGCAGTTTACCGTCCAGACGCAATGAGCAGTTCTTC. It codes for CASSLPSRRNEQFF.

V usage is TRBV5-1 and J usage is TRBJ1-1; no clear D gene. Germline values: CDR1 SGHRS, CDR2 YFSETQ. CDR3 size: 15 residues. Trimming left V 0 bases short and J 6 bases short, with 15 bases between. The CDR3 sequence is CASSLDGVPSPEAFF. CDR3 DNA: TGCGCCAGCAGCTTGGATGGGGTACCGAGCCCTGAAGCTTTCTTT.

This clonotype was seen many times. The gene calls are TRBV12-3 or TRBV12-4 and TRBJ2-5; D might be TRBD2 (7 bases). This CDR3 has 14 residues. V lost 1 base, J lost 4 bases, and 10 bases lay in between. DNA for the CDR3: TGTGCCAGCAGTTTAGACGGGGGGCTAGAGACCCAGTACTTC. Translating it yields CASSLDGGLETQYF.

This clonotype was detected ten times or more. This CDR3 is CASSITRSRGYEQYF. CDR3 nucleotides: TGTGCCAGCAGCATCACTAGATCGAGGGGCTACGAGCAGTACTTC. The chain carries TRBV2 and TRBJ2-7; TRBD1 or TRBD2 may be the D gene (5 bases each). The germline V gene has CDR1 SNHLY and CDR2 FYNNEI. Between the trimmed V and J ends, which lost 6 bases and 3 bases, there was a span of 18 bases. CDR3 length: 15 amino acids.

V and J are TRBV28 and TRBJ1-3; 8 bases line up with TRBD1. Trimming took 4 bases from V and 4 from J; bases not matched to a gene: 9. Germline V lookup: CDR1 MDHEN, CDR2 SYDVKM. This CDR3 has 16 amino acids. This CDR3 is CASSSDREFEGNTIYF. The CDR3 DNA follows: TGTGCCAGCAGTTCGGACAGGGAGTTTGAGGGAAACACCATATATTTT.

This chain connects TRBV27 to TRBJ2-1; 7 bases are a match to TRBD2. The CDR3 runs 16 residues. Trimming took 6 bases from V and 0 from J; bases not matched to a gene: 8. CDR1 MNHEY and CDR2 SMNVEV come from the germline V gene (reference sequence). CDR3 DNA: TGTGCCAGCAGACGGCCGGGACTATTCTCCTACAATGAGCAGTTCTTC. This sequence encodes CASRRPGLFSYNEQFF.

CDR3: CSATRSNSPLHF. Written as DNA, the CDR3 is TGCAGTGCTACGCGGTCAAATTCACCCCTCCACTTT. The gene calls are TRBV20-1 and TRBJ1-6; no clear D gene. Germline V gene lookup returns CDR1 DFQATT and CDR2 SNEGSKA (reference sequence). Trimming shortened V by 4 bases and J by 7 bases, and 8 bases separated the two germline ends. The CDR3 sequence is 12 residues long.

In its sample, this clonotype was seen many times. The rearrangement uses TRBV28 and TRBJ1-1; 8 bases agree with TRBD1. CDR1 and CDR2 (germline): MDHEN, SYDVKM. The CDR3 spans 14 residues. The trim removed 5 bases at V and 3 bases at J, leaving 5 bases unmatched. The CDR3 DNA is TGTGCCAGCAGTGTTCGACAGGGGTACACTGAAGCTTTCTTT. It specifies CASSVRQGYTEAFF. The variable domain in full, completed from reference TRBV28 and TRBJ1-1, reads DVKVTQSSRYLVKRTGEKVFLECVQDMDHENMFWYRQDPGLGLRLIYFSYDVKMKEKGDIPEGYSVSREKKERFSLILESASTNQTSMYLCASSVRQGYTEAFFGQGTRLTVV.

In this sample, this clonotype turned up a few times. V usage is TRBV4-1 and J usage is TRBJ1-4; no definite D call. Germline V gene data show CDR1 as MGHRA and CDR2 as YSYEKL. Trimming took 0 bases from V and 8 from J, leaving 7 bases between them. This CDR3 region has 13 residues. CDR3 DNA sequence: TGCGCCAGCAGCCAAGAGGAGCAGGAAAAACTGTTTTTT. As protein: CASSQEEQEKLFF.

This clonotype was recorded at least ten times. The chain uses TRBV7-2 and TRBJ2-7; TRBD2 aligns across 12 bases. This CDR3 comprises 18 residues. Germline V gene data show CDR1 as SGHTA and CDR2 as FQGNSA. J was trimmed by 0 bases and V by 1 base; bases with no gene match: 7. In nucleotides, the CDR3 is TGTGCCAGCAGCTTAGTTGTGGGACTAGCGGGCCCCTCCTACGAGCAGTACTTC. Translated, it gives CASSLVVGLAGPSYEQYF.

Ten or more counts support this clonotype. The chain recombines TRBV27 with TRBJ2-1; D may correspond to TRBD1 or TRBD2 (5 bases each). Trimming cost V 6 bases and J 4 bases, with 22 bases left between them. CDR3 length: 17 amino acids. Germline V gene sequence: CDR1 MNHEY, CDR2 SMNVEV (reference sequence). The CDR3 sequence: CASSSRVTGPNYNEQFF. CDR3 DNA sequence: TGTGCCAGCAGCTCACGAGTGACGGGACCAAATTACAATGAGCAGTTCTTC.